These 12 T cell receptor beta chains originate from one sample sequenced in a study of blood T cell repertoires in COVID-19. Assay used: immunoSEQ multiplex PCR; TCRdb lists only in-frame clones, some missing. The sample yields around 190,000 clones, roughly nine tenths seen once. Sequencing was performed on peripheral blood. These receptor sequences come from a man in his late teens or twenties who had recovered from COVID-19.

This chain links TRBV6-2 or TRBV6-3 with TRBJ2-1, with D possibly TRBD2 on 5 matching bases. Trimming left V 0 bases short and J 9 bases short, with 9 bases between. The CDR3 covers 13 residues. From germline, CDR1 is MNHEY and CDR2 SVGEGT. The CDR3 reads CASSYSPSREQFF. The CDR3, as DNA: TGTGCCAGCAGTTACTCTCCTAGCCGTGAGCAGTTCTTC.

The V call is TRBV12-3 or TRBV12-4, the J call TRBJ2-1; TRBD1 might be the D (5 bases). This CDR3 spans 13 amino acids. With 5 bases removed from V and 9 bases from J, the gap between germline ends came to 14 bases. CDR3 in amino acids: CASSPSRVGEQFF. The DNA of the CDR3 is TGTGCCAGCAGTCCAAGCAGGGTTGGTGAGCAGTTCTTC.

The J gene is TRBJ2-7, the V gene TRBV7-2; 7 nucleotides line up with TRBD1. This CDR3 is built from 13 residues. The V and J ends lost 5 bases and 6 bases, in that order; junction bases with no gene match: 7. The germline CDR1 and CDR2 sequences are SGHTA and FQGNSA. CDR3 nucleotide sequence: TGTGCCAGCAGCGCTCTACAGGGGCTCGAGCAGTACTTC. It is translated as CASSALQGLEQYF.

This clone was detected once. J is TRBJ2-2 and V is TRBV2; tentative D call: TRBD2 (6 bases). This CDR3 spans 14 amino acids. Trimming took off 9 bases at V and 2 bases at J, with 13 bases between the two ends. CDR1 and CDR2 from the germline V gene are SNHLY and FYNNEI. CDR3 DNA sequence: TGTGCCAGTTGCTTTGGACTAAACACCGGGGAGCTGTTTTTT. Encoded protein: CASCFGLNTGELFF.

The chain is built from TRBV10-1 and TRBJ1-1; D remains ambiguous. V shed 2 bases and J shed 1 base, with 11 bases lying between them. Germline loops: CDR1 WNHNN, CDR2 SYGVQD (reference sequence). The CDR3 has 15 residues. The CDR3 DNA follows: TGCGCCAGCAGTGAGACCCGGTTCTGGAACACTGAAGCTTTCTTT. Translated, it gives CASSETRFWNTEAFF.

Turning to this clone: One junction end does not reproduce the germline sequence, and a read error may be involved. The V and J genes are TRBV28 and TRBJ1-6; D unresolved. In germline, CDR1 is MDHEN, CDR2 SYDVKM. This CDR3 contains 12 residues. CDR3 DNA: TGTGCCAGCGGTTTTCCTTATTCACCCCTCCACTTT. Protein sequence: CASGFPYSPLHF.

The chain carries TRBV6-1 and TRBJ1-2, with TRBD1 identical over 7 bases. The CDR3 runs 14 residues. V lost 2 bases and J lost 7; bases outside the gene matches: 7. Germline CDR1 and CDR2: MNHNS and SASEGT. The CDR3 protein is CASSEPGTAAGYTF. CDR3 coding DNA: TGTGCCAGCAGTGAACCTGGGACAGCAGCTGGCTACACCTTC.

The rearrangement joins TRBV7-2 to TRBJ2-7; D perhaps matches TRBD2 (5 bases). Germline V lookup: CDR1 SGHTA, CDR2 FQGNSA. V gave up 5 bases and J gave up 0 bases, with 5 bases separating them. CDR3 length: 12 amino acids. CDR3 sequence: CASSGSSYEQYF. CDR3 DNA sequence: TGTGCCAGCAGCGGGAGCTCCTACGAGCAGTACTTC.

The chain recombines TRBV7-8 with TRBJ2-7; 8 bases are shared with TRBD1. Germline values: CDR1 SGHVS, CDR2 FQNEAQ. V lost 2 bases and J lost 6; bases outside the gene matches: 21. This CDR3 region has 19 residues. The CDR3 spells CASSLLKGSNGQGLREQYF. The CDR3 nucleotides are TGTGCCAGCAGCTTATTAAAAGGGTCAAACGGACAGGGATTGCGCGAGCAGTACTTC.

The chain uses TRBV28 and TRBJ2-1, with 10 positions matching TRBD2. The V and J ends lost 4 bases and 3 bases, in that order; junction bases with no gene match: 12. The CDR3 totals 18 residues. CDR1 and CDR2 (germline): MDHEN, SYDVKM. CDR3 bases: TGTGCCAGCAGTTCAAGACCCTATCGGACTAGCGGCTACAATGAGCAGTTCTTC. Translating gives CASSSRPYRTSGYNEQFF.

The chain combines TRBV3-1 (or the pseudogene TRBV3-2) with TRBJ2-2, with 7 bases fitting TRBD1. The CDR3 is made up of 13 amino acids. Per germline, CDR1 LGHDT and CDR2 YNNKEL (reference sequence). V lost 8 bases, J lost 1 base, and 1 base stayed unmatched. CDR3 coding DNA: TGTGCCAGCGGGACAGTGAACACCGGGGAGCTGTTTTTT. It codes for CASGTVNTGELFF.

The CDR3 protein is CASSPGQGGYEQYF. The CDR3 DNA reads as TGCGCCAGCAGCCCGGGACAGGGAGGGTACGAGCAGTACTTC. The chain uses TRBV5-1 and TRBJ2-7; 9 positions agree with TRBD1. CDR3 length equals 14 residues. Germline CDR1 SGHRS, CDR2 YFSETQ. Trimming took 4 bases from V and 4 from J; bases not matched to a gene: 6.